This TCR beta chain came from a study of blood T cell repertoires in COVID-19. Study details: There were acute and convalescent COVID-19 samples, and they came from the United States, Italy and Spain.

Per the germline V gene, CDR1 is SEHNR and CDR2 is FQNEAQ (reference sequence). V shed 4 bases, J shed 7 bases, and the junction held 2 bases outside the gene matches. CDR3 length: 12 residues. In Cohort 3, a recovered donor had either two negative PCRs, clearance, or symptom resolution. Original processing notes: Nucleated cell counts were estimated from reference gene primer amplification. The data were produced by immunoSEQ multiplex PCR, yet TCRdb's version contains in-frame clones alone and is incomplete. The V and J calls and clone size were taken over from that table, and D and trimming were inferred from the DNA. The sample carries roughly 310,000 clones, approximately 89% recorded once.

This TCR came from a woman between 40 and 55 years old who had recovered from COVID-19. Source material: PBMCs or T cells enriched from blood (not recorded which). The V gene is TRBV7-9, the J gene TRBJ1-1, with 8 nucleotides matching TRBD1. The chain's CDR3 is CASSSGGIEAFF. The CDR3 DNA follows: TGTGCCAGCAGCTCAGGGGGCATTGAAGCTTTCTTT.